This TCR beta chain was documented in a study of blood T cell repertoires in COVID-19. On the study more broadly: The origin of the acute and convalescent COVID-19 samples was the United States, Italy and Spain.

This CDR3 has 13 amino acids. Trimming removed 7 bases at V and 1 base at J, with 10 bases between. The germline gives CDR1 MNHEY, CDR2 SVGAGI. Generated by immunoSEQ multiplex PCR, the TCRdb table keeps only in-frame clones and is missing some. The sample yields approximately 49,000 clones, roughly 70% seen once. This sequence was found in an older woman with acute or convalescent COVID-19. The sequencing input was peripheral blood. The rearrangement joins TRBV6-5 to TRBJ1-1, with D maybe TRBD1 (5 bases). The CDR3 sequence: CASIFDRNTEAFF. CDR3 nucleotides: TGTGCCAGCATTTTCGACAGGAACACTGAAGCTTTCTTT.